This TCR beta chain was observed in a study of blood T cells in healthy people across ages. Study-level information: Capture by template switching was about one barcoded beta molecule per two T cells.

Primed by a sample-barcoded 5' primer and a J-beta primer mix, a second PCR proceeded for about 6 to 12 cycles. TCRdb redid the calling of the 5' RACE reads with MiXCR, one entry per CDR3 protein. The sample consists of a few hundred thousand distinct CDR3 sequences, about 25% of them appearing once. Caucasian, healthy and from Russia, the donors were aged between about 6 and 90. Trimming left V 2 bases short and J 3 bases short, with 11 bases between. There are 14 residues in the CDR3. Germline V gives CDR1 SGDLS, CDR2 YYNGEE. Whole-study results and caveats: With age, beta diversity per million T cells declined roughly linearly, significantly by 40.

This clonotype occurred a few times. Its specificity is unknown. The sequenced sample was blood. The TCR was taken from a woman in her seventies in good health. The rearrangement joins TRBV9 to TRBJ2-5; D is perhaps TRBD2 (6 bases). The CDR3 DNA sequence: TGTGCCAGCAGCGTTGCGGGATATAAAGAGACCCAGTACTTC. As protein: CASSVAGYKETQYF.